These 13 T cell receptor beta chains share one sample of origin, sequenced in a study of blood T cell repertoires in COVID-19. Only in-frame clones appear in the TCRdb table, and some are missing; sequencing was by immunoSEQ multiplex PCR. The sample yields some 45,000 clones, approximately 86% seen once. Sequencing was done on a sample of peripheral blood. These TCRs come from an older man with acute or convalescent COVID-19.

The CDR3 bases are TGTGCCAGCAGTCACGGCGGACTAGCGGAAATACTCACAGATACGCAGTATTTT. Translation: CASSHGGLAEILTDTQYF. The rearrangement uses TRBV6-2 or TRBV6-3 and TRBJ2-3; 10 positions agree with TRBD2. The V gene end was trimmed by 5 bases and the J gene end by 2 bases; junction bases not matched to a gene: 13. CDR3 length: 18 amino acids. From germline, CDR1 is MNHEY and CDR2 SVGEGT.

CDR3 nucleotide sequence: TGTGCCAGCAGCCCCTCTAGCTCCTACAATGAGCAGTTCTTC. This codes for CASSPSSSYNEQFF. The rearrangement joins TRBV11-2 to TRBJ2-1, with D uncertain. Germline V CDR1 and CDR2: SGHAT, FQNNGV. The CDR3 is made up of 14 amino acids. Trimming took 5 bases from V and 0 from J, leaving 8 bases between them.

The rearrangement uses TRBV5-1 and TRBJ1-5; D unclear. Germline CDR1 reads SGHRS; CDR2 reads YFSETQ. The CDR3 totals 14 residues. V dropped 4 bases and J dropped 2 bases, with 10 bases sitting between them. In DNA, the CDR3 is TGCGCCAGCAGCGAAGGGAGCCGCAATCAGCCCCAGCATTTT. Its protein product is CASSEGSRNQPQHF.

The chain combines TRBV4-3 with TRBJ2-1; 7 nucleotides match TRBD1. The ends lost 1 base at V and 4 bases at J; junction bases unmatched: 4. Germline lookup yields CDR1 LGHNA and CDR2 YSLEER. There are 15 residues in the CDR3. The CDR3 loop reads CASSQATGEYNEQFF. As DNA, the CDR3 is TGCGCCAGCAGCCAAGCCACAGGGGAGTACAATGAGCAGTTCTTC.

This clone showed up just once. The chain joins TRBV2 to TRBJ2-5; 11 bases match TRBD2. The germline gives CDR1 SNHLY, CDR2 FYNNEI. CDR3 size: 17 residues. V was pared by 5 bases and J by 5 bases, with 13 bases of the junction left unmatched. The CDR3 loop reads CASSFSYSGGADETQYF. CDR3 DNA: TGTGCCAGCAGTTTTTCTTATAGCGGGGGGGCGGACGAGACCCAGTACTTC.

The rearrangement links TRBV5-6 to TRBJ2-6, with 8 positions matching TRBD1. Germline V gives CDR1 SGHDT, CDR2 YYEEEE. The CDR3 length is 18 residues. V lost 4 bases to trimming and J lost 4 bases; unmatched junction nucleotides: 13. The CDR3, as DNA: TGTGCCAGCAGCCCCGGGCAGGGGGCGTTGTGGGGGGCCAACGTCCTGACTTTC. Amino acid sequence: CASSPGQGALWGANVLTF.

V is TRBV3-1 (or the pseudogene TRBV3-2) and J is TRBJ1-1, with TRBD1 matching over 9 bases. The CDR3 is 16 amino acids. Germline assignment: CDR1 LGHDT and CDR2 YNNKEL (reference sequence). V trimming: 4 bases; J trimming: 4 bases; junction bases outside the gene matches: 10. The chain's CDR3 is CASSRPGQGLGTEAFF. The CDR3 DNA reads as TGTGCCAGCAGCCGACCGGGACAGGGTTTGGGCACTGAAGCTTTCTTT.

This clone is a singleton in its sample. The rearrangement uses TRBV3-1 (or the pseudogene TRBV3-2) and TRBJ1-3; no definite D call. This CDR3 contains 14 residues. V gave up 0 bases and J gave up 7 bases, with 10 bases separating them. In germline, CDR1 is LGHDT, CDR2 YNNKEL (reference sequence). In nucleotides, the CDR3 is TGTGCCAGCAGCCAAGACGCCAGTTTCAACACCATATATTTT. This gives the protein CASSQDASFNTIYF.

The chain uses TRBV28 and TRBJ2-2; TRBD2 aligns across 9 bases. V was pared by 1 base and J by 7 bases, with 7 bases of the junction left unmatched. This CDR3 is built from 16 residues. The germline CDR1 and CDR2 sequences are MDHEN and SYDVKM. The CDR3: CASSLLAGVSRGELFF. CDR3 DNA sequence: TGTGCCAGCAGTTTATTAGCGGGAGTGTCTCGCGGGGAGCTGTTTTTT.

This clone was counted a single time. The chain recombines TRBV19 with TRBJ2-7; 11 bases agree with TRBD1. Trimming at V came to 5 bases and at J to 5 bases, leaving 5 bases not matched to a gene. Germline CDR1 is LNHDA and CDR2 is SQIVND (reference sequence). The CDR3 consists of 14 residues. Here the CDR3 reads CASSPRTGGNEQYF. The CDR3 coding sequence is TGTGCCAGTAGTCCCCGGACAGGGGGCAACGAGCAGTACTTC.

This chain connects TRBV5-4 to TRBJ2-5; D is perhaps TRBD2 (6 bases). This CDR3 spans 13 amino acids. The V gene's germline CDR1 is SGHNT and CDR2 YYREEE (reference sequence). V gave up 3 bases and J gave up 4 bases, with 10 bases separating them. CDR3 sequence (DNA): TGTGCCAGCAGCTCCACTAGCAGAGAGACCCAGTACTTC. Its protein is CASSSTSRETQYF.

The chain employs TRBV4-1 and TRBJ1-6; TRBD1 matches at 9 bases. J gave up 7 bases and V 3 bases, and 1 base lay outside the gene matches. This CDR3 has 14 residues. Germline values: CDR1 MGHRA, CDR2 YSYEKL. The CDR3 here is CASSQDRGNSPLHF. For the CDR3, the DNA is TGCGCCAGCAGCCAGGACAGGGGAAATTCACCCCTCCACTTT.

This chain uses TRBV7-2 with TRBJ1-2; TRBD1 is a possible D gene (5 bases). Trimming stripped 1 base from V and 6 bases from J, with 12 bases between. Per the germline V gene, CDR1 is SGHTA and CDR2 is FQGNSA. CDR3 size: 14 residues. DNA for the CDR3: TGTGCCAGCAGCTTAGTATGGGGCCAGAATGGCTACACCTTC. Amino acids: CASSLVWGQNGYTF. Full variable domain (rest looked up from reference TRBV7-2 and TRBJ1-2): GAGVSQSPSNKVTEKGKDVELRCDPISGHTALYWYRQSLGQGLEFLIYFQGNSAPDKSGLPSDRFSAERTGGSVSTLTIQRTQQEDSAVYLCASSLVWGQNGYTFGSGTRLTVV.